This T cell receptor beta chain was identified during a study of response to subunit inactivated influenza vaccine. The study, taken as a whole, reports: After each seasonal influenza vaccination, few new T cells are recruited, the authors suggested.

The sample holds a few counts of this clonotype. Its antigen remains unknown. TCRdb re-derived calls from the RT-PCR reads in MiXCR, one entry per CDR3 protein. The sample lists more than 700,000 distinct CDR3 sequences, approximately 21% seen once, with about a tenth in the top ten. Germline CDR1 and CDR2: SGHRS and YFSETQ. The V and J ends lost 0 bases and 0 bases, in that order; junction bases with no gene match: 7. There are 18 residues in the CDR3. The material was PBMCs from blood, obtained 5 days after vaccination. V usage is TRBV5-1 and J usage is TRBJ2-7, with 12 positions matching TRBD2. The receptor was isolated from a man aged 50-59 years who received an inactivated influenza vaccine. The CDR3 reads CASSLGLAGATFSYEQYF. CDR3 nucleotide sequence: TGCGCCAGCAGCTTGGGACTAGCGGGAGCAACCTTCTCCTACGAGCAGTACTTC.